This TCR beta chain stems from a study of PD-1 blockade in mismatch repair-deficient tumors. Some clones are missing from TCRdb's copy, which holds only in-frame ones; the method was immunoSEQ multiplex PCR. The sample includes fewer than 100,000 clones, around 85% seen only once; the top ten take 2.6%. Of note for this clone: Its antigen remains unidentified.

The CDR3 totals 17 residues. J gave up 2 bases and V 3 bases, and 12 bases lay outside the gene matches. Germline V lookup: CDR1 SGHDT, CDR2 YYEEEE. All patients were mismatch repair deficient, assessed by either PCR or immunohistochemistry. TCRs were sequenced from a few patients responding to pembrolizumab. General study points: Tumor-resident clones, often absent from pretreatment blood, expanded after pembrolizumab and then contracted.

The origin of this receptor is an adult with mismatch repair-deficient cancer. The sequencing used peripheral blood, collected 12 weeks after starting pembrolizumab. This chain connects TRBV5-6 to TRBJ2-3; 7 nucleotides align to TRBD2. The CDR3 spells CASSYPPGLAATDTQYF. The CDR3 DNA is TGTGCCAGCAGCTATCCCCCCGGGCTAGCGGCCACAGATACGCAGTATTTT. The variable domain in full, with the rest retrieved from reference TRBV5-6 and TRBJ2-3, is DAGVTQSPTHLIKTRGQQVTLRCSPKSGHDTVSWYQQALGQGPQFIFQYYEEEERQRGNFPDRFSGHQFPNYSSELNVNALLLGDSALYLCASSYPPGLAATDTQYFGPGTRLTVL.